The rows below give T cell receptor beta chains drawn from one sample of a study of T-cell reconstitution after alpha-beta-depleted transplantation in children. Each CDR3 protein is one row after TCRdb ran MiXCR on the PCR reads. The sample records roughly 500,000 distinct CDR3 sequences, approximately 16% being singletons. The sequencing used PBMCs from the stem cell graft donor, collected from the stem cell graft. The receptors were sampled from a human donor who donated a stem cell graft to a child with acute lymphoblastic leukemia. Each CDR3 is given without its conserved first and last residue.

TRBJ2-3,TRBV5-1,ASSPQMEVKDTQY
TRBJ2-4,TRBV7-9,ASSPEVLPGIQY
TRBJ2-1,TRBV10-1,ASSETLTYNEQF
TRBJ2-6,TRBV4-1,ASSRVGQGAMAGANVLT
TRBJ2-3,TRBV5-6,ASSLGTHPDTQY
TRBJ1-1,TRBV12-3/TRBV12-4,ASIGGTEAF
TRBJ1-3,TRBV5-1,ASSLDGYTIY
TRBJ2-7,TRBV28,ASCRAAGGGEQY
TRBJ2-1,TRBV9,ASSTLAGRDNEQF
TRBJ1-4,TRBV5-1,ASSYGQGSNEKLF
TRBJ1-5,TRBV20-1,SARLIGTGGNQPQH
TRBJ2-7,TRBV5-6,ASSSDPGVRVEQY
TRBJ1-1,TRBV12-3/TRBV12-4,ASSSSKGNTEAF
TRBJ1-5,TRBV28,ASSFRRNQPQH
TRBJ2-2,TRBV7-7,ASSTHTGELF
TRBJ1-5,TRBV6-5,ASSYSARGGKNQPQH
TRBJ2-5,TRBV7-9,ASSLPSGVVQETQY
TRBJ1-2,TRBV18,ASSREGDLYGYT
TRBJ2-3,TRBV20-1,SAPRNTQY
TRBJ2-1,TRBV24-1,ATSVLTGSYNEQF
TRBJ1-2,TRBV7-8,ASSGNRGHGYT
TRBJ1-1,TRBV29-1,SVGTSTEAF
TRBJ2-7,TRBV19,ASSMAGGTYEQY
TRBJ1-2,TRBV5-4,ASSLDRDAYGYT
TRBJ2-7,TRBV15,ATSRDFGLQGYEQY
TRBJ1-5,TRBV5-1,ASSLTGLSNQPQH
TRBJ1-3,TRBV12-3/TRBV12-4,ASSPRETSGNTIY
TRBJ2-3,TRBV7-9,ASTLGREAQY
TRBJ2-2,TRBV5-6,ASSLAITSGITGELF
TRBJ2-3,TRBV6-1,ASSERKDIRYTQY
TRBJ2-3,TRBV18,ASSPRLGGNTDTQY
TRBJ2-5,TRBV4-2,ASSSRIAGGGETQY
TRBJ2-1,TRBV20-1,SARGGRNEQF
TRBJ2-7,TRBV29-1,SVDAAGTGGYEQY
TRBJ2-7,TRBV29-1,SVSGPYEQY
TRBJ2-3,TRBV29-1,SVPPRGLSTDTQY
TRBJ2-1,TRBV4-1,ASNKIAGGDEQF
TRBJ1-2,TRBV5-1,ASSLGQGVKYGYT
TRBJ1-6,TRBV20-1,SAEQGGQVSPLH
TRBJ2-7,TRBV14,ASSHGKRLIRGSRDEQY
TRBJ2-5,TRBV9,ASSVGGRGQETQY
TRBJ2-5,TRBV29-1,SVQGPQGGTQY
TRBJ2-7,TRBV5-1,ASRRGQGNYEQY
TRBJ2-1,TRBV5-1,ASSLGLASGYNEQF
TRBJ1-1,TRBV5-1,ASSAVSAGGERTEAF
TRBJ2-1,TRBV11-1,ASSSAGGLAGVNNEQF
TRBJ2-7,TRBV10-1,AIPREGLYEQY
TRBJ2-1,TRBV15,ATSGSGSSYNEQF
TRBJ1-2,TRBV7-9,ASSGQGAATYGYT
TRBJ2-6,TRBV30,AWIRQGVSGANVLT
TRBJ2-5,TRBV5-6,ASSRNLQARETQY
TRBJ2-5,TRBV3-1,TFSLGARPGTSFVETQY
TRBJ1-6,TRBV15,ATSRDDYNSPLH
TRBJ2-1,TRBV24-1,ATSDGTVPPYNEQF
TRBJ2-2,TRBV7-3,ASSLQTTGELF
TRBJ2-1,TRBV7-3,ASSLGTGKSDEQF
TRBJ2-1,TRBV6-5,ASSYSTYNEQF
TRBJ1-2,TRBV11-1,ASSHYLRDTYGYT
TRBJ2-2,TRBV20-1,SARVRGEAGELF